Listed here are 2 T cell receptor beta chains from one sample, sequenced in a study of Graves' ophthalmopathy and Graves' hyperthyroidism. Scientists amplified the TCR beta CDR3 regions from RNA transcripts. HTBI primers were used in a first-round RT-PCR, which preceded a second-round multiplex PCR. MiXCR, applied by TCRdb to the multiplex PCR reads, yields one record per CDR3 protein. The sample includes some 520,000 distinct CDR3 sequences, over 13% seen only once; the top ten take 8% to 10%. The material sequenced was blood. These receptor sequences come from a woman aged 30 to 39 with Graves' ophthalmopathy.

This clonotype was seen at least ten times. The CDR3 protein is CASSPGRSYEQYF. CDR3 bases: TGCGCCAGCAGCCCGGGACGGTCCTACGAGCAGTACTTC. This chain uses TRBV10-1 with TRBJ2-7; D may correspond to TRBD1 or TRBD2 (5 bases each). CDR3 length equals 13 residues. The germline gives CDR1 WNHNN, CDR2 SYGVQD (reference sequence). Trimming left V 6 bases short and J 1 base short, with 10 bases between.

This clonotype was seen many times. The chain employs TRBV20-1 and TRBJ2-7; the match to TRBD2 covers 8 bases. The germline V gene has CDR1 DFQATT and CDR2 SNEGSKA (reference sequence). The V segment lost 1 base and the J segment 0 bases; nucleotides outside the gene matches: 8. The length of the CDR3 is 16 residues. In nucleotides, the CDR3 is TGCAGTGCTAGAGGGCGAGCGGGAGCGTTCTCCTACGAGCAGTACTTC. Amino acid sequence: CSARGRAGAFSYEQYF.